A selection of T cell receptor beta chains follows, all from one sample in a study of OX40 agonist ivuxolimab in advanced cancers. Some clones are missing from TCRdb's copy, which holds only in-frame ones; the method was immunoSEQ multiplex PCR. The sample lists about 27,000 clones, over 75% occurring once. Sequences were derived from CD4+ or CD8+ T cells sorted from blood, sampled in a trial of the OX40 agonist ivuxolimab. The receptors originated from an adult with an advanced solid tumor such as melanoma, head and neck, liver or kidney cancer. Each CDR3 is given with its conserved first and last residue. The order of the fields is V gene, clone size, J gene, CDR3 length, D gene, CDR3 protein, CDR3 DNA. A D gene is named only where the DNA matches it firmly. Size is omitted from some rows. Given values are once, few, many or a class for expanded clones.

>TRBV5-1|few|TRBJ1-1|15|NA
CASSPWHGQNTEAFF
TGCGCCAGCAGCCCCTGGCACGGTCAGAACACTGAAGCTTTCTTT
>TRBV5-6|few|TRBJ1-2|15|TRBD1
CASSRDRRTYYGYTF
TGTGCCAGCAGCCGGGACAGGCGAACGTACTATGGCTACACCTTC
>TRBV5-1|NA|TRBJ2-1|19|TRBD2
CASSKGLLIDVNSYNEQFF
TGCGCCAGCAGCAAGGGACTACTAATAGACGTGAATTCCTACAATGAGCAGTTCTTC
>TRBV9|NA|TRBJ1-3|15|NA
CASSEGAFSGNTIYF
TGTGCCAGCAGCGAAGGGGCATTCTCTGGAAACACCATATATTTT
>TRBV9|NA|TRBJ1-2|15|NA
CASSSWDTRIYGYTF
TGTGCCAGCAGCAGCTGGGACACCCGAATCTATGGCTACACCTTC
>TRBV6-5|medium-sized|TRBJ1-2|11|NA
CASSSSKGYTF
TGTGCCAGCAGTTCGTCGAAGGGCTACACCTTC
>TRBV10-3|NA|TRBJ1-6|15|TRBD1
CAISSLQTGVSPLHF
TGTGCCATCAGTTCTTTACAGACAGGGGTATCACCCCTCCACTTT
>TRBV7-8|many|TRBJ2-2|16|TRBD2
CASSLDPGGNTGELFF
TGTGCCAGCAGCTTAGATCCGGGGGGGAACACCGGGGAGCTGTTTTTT
>TRBV7-7|NA|TRBJ2-5|15|NA
CASSLGAALQETQYF
TGTGCTAGCAGCTTAGGGGCAGCATTACAAGAGACCCAGTACTTC
>TRBV4-1|NA|TRBJ1-2|15|NA
CASSQVTGSVYGYTF
TGCGCCAGCAGCCAAGTAACGGGTTCAGTCTATGGCTACACCTTC
>TRBV5-5|NA|TRBJ1-2|15|NA
CASSFNTYLNYGYTF
TGTGCCAGCAGCTTTAATACTTATTTAAACTATGGCTACACCTTC
>TRBV7-9|NA|TRBJ2-5|13|NA
CATEGQGGETQYF
TGTGCCACGGAGGGGCAGGGCGGAGAGACCCAGTACTTC
>TRBV9|medium-sized|TRBJ2-1|12|NA
CASSRDDNEQFF
TGTGCCAGCAGCCGCGACGACAATGAGCAGTTCTTC
>TRBV7-2|NA|TRBJ2-1|16|TRBD2
CASSDGTRFPPNEQFF
TGTGCCAGCAGCGACGGGACTAGGTTTCCCCCCAATGAGCAGTTCTTC
>TRBV29-1|NA|TRBJ2-7|14|TRBD2
CSVVSGRANYEQYF
TGCAGCGTTGTGAGCGGGAGGGCCAACTACGAGCAGTACTTC
>TRBV5-4|NA|TRBJ2-7|15|NA
CANSLAAGGSYEQYF
TGTGCCAACAGCTTAGCGGCAGGGGGGTCCTACGAGCAGTACTTC
>TRBV2|once|TRBJ2-7|14|NA
CASSEVAEFYEQYF
TGTGCCAGCAGTGAAGTAGCAGAGTTCTACGAGCAGTACTTC
>TRBV28|NA|TRBJ2-7|14|NA
CASSLSYRFYEQYF
TGTGCCAGCAGTTTATCGTACAGGTTCTACGAGCAGTACTTC
>TRBV11-3|NA|TRBJ2-7|16|TRBD1
CASSLDRDRGPYEQYF
TGTGCCAGCAGCTTAGACCGGGACAGGGGCCCCTACGAGCAGTACTTC
>TRBV7-2|NA|TRBJ2-3|16|TRBD2
CASSLLAGLSTDTQYF
TGTGCCAGCAGCTTATTAGCGGGACTAAGCACAGATACGCAGTATTTT
>TRBV18|NA|TRBJ2-7|15|NA
CASSPPKTGAYEQYF
TGTGCCAGCTCACCACCCAAGACAGGCGCCTACGAGCAGTACTTC
>TRBV30|NA|TRBJ1-5|15|NA
CAWSTGTSSNQPQHF
TGTGCCTGGAGTACCGGGACATCTAGCAATCAGCCCCAGCATTTT
>TRBV2|once|TRBJ1-4|16|TRBD1
CASSEVQGATNEKLFF
TGTGCCAGCAGTGAAGTCCAGGGGGCAACTAATGAAAAACTGTTTTTT
>TRBV5-6|NA|TRBJ1-1|15|TRBD1
CASSGTVIMNTEAFF
TGTGCCAGCAGCGGGACAGTAATCATGAACACTGAAGCTTTCTTT
>TRBV27|NA|TRBJ2-1|15|TRBD2
CASNRASGPDNEQFF
TGTGCCAGTAACCGGGCTAGCGGGCCAGACAATGAGCAGTTCTTC
>TRBV11-2|NA|TRBJ2-1|16|NA
CASSLLAVSSYNEQFF
TGTGCCAGCAGTTTACTGGCGGTAAGCTCCTACAATGAGCAGTTCTTC
>TRBV2|NA|TRBJ1-4|16|NA
CASRDSILLGNEKLFF
TGTGCCAGCAGAGACAGTATATTGCTTGGTAATGAAAAACTGTTTTTT
>TRBV5-6|NA|TRBJ1-2|13|NA
CASSLDIVTGYTF
TGTGCCAGCAGCTTGGACATCGTGACGGGCTACACCTTC
>TRBV28|NA|TRBJ2-5|12|NA
CASSSPQETQYF
TGTGCCAGCAGCTCCCCCCAAGAGACCCAGTACTTC